This TCR beta chain emerged from a study of CD8+CD57+ T cells in acquired aplastic anemia. The wider study: The mean DNA yield obtained from sorted CD4+ and CD8+ cells came to 3.2 ug.

Of note for this clonotype: The target antigen is unknown.

Study-wide results and limits: Patients and controls had in common twenty-nine CD8+ CDR3 sequences.

Genomic DNA templated the TCR beta VDJ and CDR3 profiling. TCRdb recomputed calls from the reads with MiXCR, one row per CDR3 protein. Here the sample spans around 250,000 distinct CDR3 sequences, around three fifths being singletons. Trimming stripped 3 bases from V and 0 bases from J, with 9 bases between. The CDR3 contains 15 residues. Sequencing was carried out using sorted CD4+, CD8+, or CD8+CD57+ T cells (not recorded which) from PBMCs. The chain employs TRBV12-3 or TRBV12-4 and TRBJ1-5; D call uncertain. This receptor was obtained from a human donor with severe aplastic anemia or a healthy control (not recorded which). The CDR3 here is CASSFSQSSNQPQHF. The DNA for the CDR3 is TGTGCCAGCAGTTTCTCCCAGAGTAGCAATCAGCCCCAGCATTTT.